Presented here are 2 T cell receptor beta chains from one specimen sequenced in a study of regulatory T cells in long-lasting Graves disease. Assembly of TCR beta libraries relied on iRepertoire HTBI primers together with Arm-PCR of CDR3 regions. MiXCR was run by TCRdb on the multiplex PCR reads, yielding one entry per CDR3 protein. The data contain about 530,000 distinct CDR3 sequences, about 15% of them seen just once; the ten biggest clones take up 20% to 25%. Stated time point: newly diagnosed GD, antithyroid drugs for less than 3 months. After RNA was extracted from PBMCs, the TCR library was made from it. These same data were also listed under a study on T cells in Graves' hyperthyroidism and ophthalmopathy.

The input for sequencing was peripheral blood mononuclear cells (PBMCs), taken at new diagnosis, from a patient treated with antithyroid drugs. These receptors all come from a woman aged 40-65 years with Graves disease.

This clonotype has only one observation. A much larger clone lies one base from this, so it may be a read error. The chain uses TRBV11-2 and TRBJ2-1; 10 nucleotides agree with TRBD2. Germline lookup yields CDR1 SGHAT and CDR2 FQNNGV. This CDR3 contains 17 residues. With 3 bases clipped from V and 4 bases from J, the junction kept 9 bases outside the gene matches. This CDR3 reads CASSFGGPSGGYNEQFF. CDR3 bases: TGTGCCAGCAGCTTTGGGGGCCCTAGCGGGGGTTACAATGAGCAGTTCTTC.

This clonotype was observed many times. This chain uses TRBV3-1 with TRBJ2-4; perhaps TRBD2 as D (6 bases). CDR1 is LGHDT and CDR2 is YNNKEL in the germline V gene (reference sequence). The CDR3 is 17 residues long. The germline V and J ends were trimmed by 1 base and 0 bases, with 13 bases remaining between them. The chain's CDR3 is CASSQAGTFLAKNIQYF. CDR3 bases: TGTGCCAGCAGCCAAGCCGGGACTTTCCTAGCCAAAAACATTCAGTACTTC.